The source of this T cell receptor (beta chain) is a study of regulatory T cells in long-lasting Graves disease. Whole-study results and caveats: The study found lower TCR diversity in persistent Graves' patients than in newly diagnosed ones. With a few thousand shared public clonotypes, persistent patients exceeded new patients, who shared over 850.

Arm-PCR of CDR3 regions and iRepertoire HTBI primers were the basis on which TCR beta libraries were built. One entry per CDR3 protein results from TCRdb running MiXCR on the multiplex PCR reads. The repertoire holds about 400,000 distinct CDR3 sequences, with around 16% as singletons. Described time point: newly diagnosed GD, antithyroid drugs for less than 3 months. From PBMCs, RNA was extracted and then used to make the TCR library. Graves' disease diagnosis relied on American Thyroid Association guidelines. As to this clonotype: What it binds is not known.

This material consisted of peripheral blood mononuclear cells (PBMCs), taken at new diagnosis, from a patient treated with antithyroid drugs. The source is a female donor with Graves disease.

The CDR3 is CASSLGAFQNTGELFF. The CDR3 DNA follows: TGCGCCAGCAGCTTGGGGGCATTCCAGAACACCGGGGAGCTGTTTTTT. This chain joins TRBV5-1 and TRBJ2-2; D gene unclear. There are 16 residues in the CDR3. Germline loops: CDR1 SGHRS, CDR2 YFSETQ. Trimming took 0 bases from V and 1 from J, leaving 10 bases between them.